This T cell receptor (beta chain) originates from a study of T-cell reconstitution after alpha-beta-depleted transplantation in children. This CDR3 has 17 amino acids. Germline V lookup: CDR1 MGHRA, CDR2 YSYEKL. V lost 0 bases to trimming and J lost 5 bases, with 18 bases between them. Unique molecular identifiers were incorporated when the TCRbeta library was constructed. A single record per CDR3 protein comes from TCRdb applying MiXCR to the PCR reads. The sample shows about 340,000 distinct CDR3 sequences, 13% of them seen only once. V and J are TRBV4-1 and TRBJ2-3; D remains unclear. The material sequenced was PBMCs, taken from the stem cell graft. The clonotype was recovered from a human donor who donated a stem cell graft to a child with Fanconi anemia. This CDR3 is CASSQDLELSREDTQYF. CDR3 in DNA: TGCGCCAGCAGCCAAGATCTGGAACTGTCGAGAGAAGATACGCAGTATTTT.